This TCR beta chain is drawn from a study of T cell responses to AZD1222 COVID-19 vaccine. Study-level points and caveats: Reports indicate that nearly half of spike-specific TCRs are directed at unmutated variant regions.

A note on this clone: Its target is not known.

Some clones are missing from TCRdb's copy, which holds only in-frame ones; the method was immunoSEQ multiplex PCR. This repertoire shows more than 30,000 clones, over 75% found once; its top ten account for 14%. The CDR3 is 16 amino acids. The V end was cut by 5 bases, the J end by 3 bases, with 19 bases between. Germline CDR1 ENHRY, CDR2 SYGVKD. This specimen consisted of peripheral blood, obtained 28 days after the second AZD1222 dose. V usage is TRBV10-3 and J usage is TRBJ1-1; D not resolved. The TCR comes from an adult who received the AZD1222 COVID-19 vaccine. The CDR3 loop is CAISLKDIGKDTEAFF. In DNA form, the CDR3 reads TGTGCCATCAGTCTCAAAGACATTGGAAAGGACACTGAAGCTTTCTTT.